The text below deals with one T cell receptor beta chain. 60 Vbeta and 13 Jbeta primers were used in PCR. Authors' methods: In a later analysis, of approximately 81 million unique beta chains, approximately 10 million appeared in at least two donors. TCRdb keeps only in-frame clones here, not all; method: immunoSEQ multiplex PCR. That table is the source of V, J and clone size, and D and trimming were worked out from the DNA. The sample carries some 45,000 clones, roughly 76% recorded once. The data stem from a study of cytomegalovirus exposure and HLA in healthy donors. Germline assignment: CDR1 MNHEY and CDR2 SMNVEV (reference sequence). The CDR3 length is 13 residues. Trimming cost V 5 bases and J 2 bases, with 10 bases left between them.

The TCR was taken from a man aged 25-40 years in good health and CMV-seronegative. The sample taken for sequencing was PBMCs. The chain joins TRBV27 to TRBJ2-7, with D maybe TRBD2 (6 bases). CDR3 amino acids: CASSASVTYEQYF. DNA for the CDR3: TGTGCCAGCAGTGCTAGCGTAACCTACGAGCAGTACTTC.